This T cell receptor beta chain was sequenced during a study of T cell responses to AZD1222 COVID-19 vaccine. Study-wide points: Repertoire sampling was restricted to post-peak T cell response timepoints. AZD1222 recipients seropositive at baseline numbered only six or seven. CD4 TCRs associated with vaccination spanned spike, dominating at 160-218 and 743-854.

Notes on this clone: Its target is not known.

Profiling relied on immunoSEQ multiplex PCR, and the TCRdb table lists in-frame clones only, not all of them. The profile shows 170,000 or so clones, approximately 92% of them singletons. This CDR3 spans 17 amino acids. After removal of 3 bases from V and 3 bases from J, the junction contained 10 bases not matched to a gene. Germline V lookup: CDR1 SEHNR, CDR2 FQNEAQ (reference sequence). V gene TRBV7-9 combines with J gene TRBJ2-7; TRBD1 aligns across 11 bases. Material: peripheral blood, obtained 28 days after the second dose of the MenACWY control vaccine. This receptor was obtained from an adult who received the MenACWY meningococcal vaccine as a control. The CDR3 nucleotides read TGTGCCAGCAGCTTTGCGGGGACAGGGGGAAGACACTACGAGCAGTACTTC. This encodes CASSFAGTGGRHYEQYF.